A selection of T cell receptor beta chains follows, all from one sample in a study of CD8 T cells in Susac syndrome. MiXCR, applied by TCRdb to the immunoSEQ multiplex PCR reads, yields one record per CDR3 protein. The sample yields 95,000 to 150,000 distinct CDR3 sequences, around 94% seen once. The sample taken for sequencing was CD8+ T cells from PBMCs. These receptor sequences come from a human donor with Susac syndrome. Both conserved end residues are part of each CDR3. Each record gives: clone size, V gene, J gene, D gene, CDR3 DNA, CDR3 protein. D genes are given only for firm matches. Not all rows give a size; the values are once, few, many and, for expanded clones, a class.

>-|TRBV27|TRBJ1-5|-
TGTGCCAGCAGTTTTCGCTCTTGGAATCAGCCCCAGCATTTT
CASSFRSWNQPQHF
>-|TRBV29-1|TRBJ2-1|-
TGCAGCGGGAGGGGTGGGGATTCCTCCTACAATGAGCAGTTCTTC
CSGRGGDSSYNEQFF
>-|TRBV25-1|TRBJ2-5|TRBD2
TGTGCCAGCAGTACCGGGACTAGCGGGGGACACCAAGAGACCCAGTACTTC
CASSTGTSGGHQETQYF
>-|TRBV7-9|TRBJ1-1|TRBD1
TGTGCCAGCAGCTTAAAAGGGGGCAGAGGAGCTTTCTTT
CASSLKGGRGAFF
>-|TRBV12-3/TRBV12-4|TRBJ1-1|-
TGTGCCAGCACACCCCGGGCAGTCTTGAACACTGAAGCTTTCTTT
CASTPRAVLNTEAFF
>-|TRBV6-1|TRBJ2-1|-
TGTGCCAGCAGTGAACCAGGTTATACCTACAATGAGCAGTTCTTC
CASSEPGYTYNEQFF
>-|TRBV19|TRBJ2-7|-
TGTGCCAGTAGTATGGGCGCCTACGAGCAGTACTTC
CASSMGAYEQYF
>-|TRBV5-1|TRBJ1-4|-
TGCGCCAGCAGCTTGGCCGGCCGACGGGGTGAAAAACTGTTTTTT
CASSLAGRRGEKLFF
>-|TRBV6-2/TRBV6-3|TRBJ1-2|TRBD1
TGTGCCAGCAGTGAGGGGACAGGGAACGATGGCTACACCTTC
CASSEGTGNDGYTF
>-|TRBV7-9|TRBJ2-7|TRBD2
TGTGCCGGGGCGGGGGGATCGGTTGGGCAGTACTTC
CAGAGGSVGQYF
>-|TRBV7-9|TRBJ2-1|TRBD2
TGTGCCAGCAGCTACCGGGACTACATTTACAATGAGCAGTTCTTC
CASSYRDYIYNEQFF
>-|TRBV20-1|TRBJ2-1|-
TGCAGTGCTAGATTCGCTACCAGTGAGCAGTTCTTC
CSARFATSEQFF
>-|TRBV30|TRBJ1-2|TRBD1
TGTGCCTGGAGTGCCGGGACAGGGAACTATGGCTACACCTTC
CAWSAGTGNYGYTF
>-|TRBV7-2|TRBJ2-1|-
TGTGCCAGCAGCTTAGGTGGGAGCAACAATGAGCAGTTCTTC
CASSLGGSNNEQFF
>-|TRBV20-1|TRBJ2-7|-
TGCAGTGCTAGAGGAGGGGGGAGCTCCTACGAGCAGTACTTC
CSARGGGSSYEQYF
>-|TRBV4-1|TRBJ1-1|-
TGCGCCAGCAGCCAAGATACCCGGGCAAACACTGAAGCTTTCTTT
CASSQDTRANTEAFF
>-|TRBV29-1|TRBJ2-7|-
TGCAGCGTTGTTCCCGGAAACTCCTACGAGCAGTACTTC
CSVVPGNSYEQYF
>-|TRBV19|TRBJ2-3|-
TGTGCCAGTAGGGGCAGGATCACAGATACGCAGTATTTT
CASRGRITDTQYF
>-|TRBV13|TRBJ2-5|TRBD2
TGTGCCAGCACCTTCGGGGTTAGCGGGGGGTTTCGGCGAGAGACCCAGTACTTC
CASTFGVSGGFRRETQYF
>-|TRBV27|TRBJ1-5|TRBD1
TGTGCCAGCAGTACAGGGGCGGCTAGCAATCAGCCCCAGCATTTT
CASSTGAASNQPQHF
>-|TRBV20-1|TRBJ2-3|-
TGCAGTGCTCCTCCAGTGGGGGGCTTGGGCACAGATACGCAGTATTTT
CSAPPVGGLGTDTQYF
>-|TRBV2|TRBJ2-5|TRBD1
TGTGCCAGCATCACCGGGACAGGCTTAAGTCGGACCCAGTACTTC
CASITGTGLSRTQYF
>-|TRBV20-1|TRBJ2-5|-
TGCAGTGCTAGAGCATGGAGCCAAGAGACCCAGTACTTC
CSARAWSQETQYF
>-|TRBV7-9|TRBJ1-1|TRBD1
TGTGCCAGCAGCTCTTCGGACAGGGGACGTAGCACTGAAGCTTTCTTT
CASSSSDRGRSTEAFF
>once|TRBV4-3|TRBJ2-7|TRBD1
TGCGCCAGCAGCCAAGATGACAGGGGATACGAGCAGTACTTC
CASSQDDRGYEQYF
>-|TRBV18|TRBJ2-5|TRBD1
TGTGCCAGCTCACGGAACTTGGGACAGGGGAGAGAGACCCAGTACTTC
CASSRNLGQGRETQYF